The next 14 T cell receptor beta chains were all read from a single sample in a study of graft-versus-host responses after intestinal transplantation. Clones were sequenced by immunoSEQ multiplex PCR, and TCRdb holds only the in-frame ones, with some missing. The data contain around 90,000 clones, under 95% of them singletons. What these receptors recognize is not known. The specimen comprised unstimulated CD8+ T cells sorted from spleen or lymph node cells, sampled before transplant. These receptor sequences come from a human donor who was the organ donor for an intestinal transplant.

The CDR3 loop is CASSPGTGLTGELFF. CDR3 DNA sequence: TGTGCCAGCAGCCCCGGGACAGGCTTAACCGGGGAGCTGTTTTTT. This chain connects TRBV6-5 to TRBJ2-2, with TRBD1 matching over 8 bases. V shed 6 bases, J shed 5 bases, and the junction held 8 bases outside the gene matches. Germline CDR1 is MNHEY and CDR2 is SVGAGI. The CDR3 is 15 amino acids.

The chain couples TRBV15 to TRBJ1-2; D possibly corresponds to TRBD1 (6 bases). Germline CDR1 reads LNHNV; CDR2 reads YYDKDF (reference sequence). Trimming shortened V by 5 bases and J by 8 bases, and 9 bases separated the two germline ends. This CDR3 has 11 residues. The CDR3 region is CATSEDRGYTF. The CDR3 DNA reads TGTGCCACCAGCGAAGACAGGGGCTACACCTTC.

The chain combines TRBV5-4 with TRBJ1-1; tentative D call: TRBD1 (5 bases). V shed 3 bases and J shed 4 bases, with 13 bases lying between them. The CDR3 sequence is 14 residues long. The germline CDR1 and CDR2 sequences are SGHNT and YYREEE (reference sequence). CDR3 DNA: TGTGCCAGCAGCTCTAGGGGCGAGGCCACTGAAGCTTTCTTT. It translates to CASSSRGEATEAFF.

The J gene is TRBJ1-1, the V gene TRBV2; D gene uncertain. The ends were cut back, 6 bases at V and 10 bases at J, with 18 bases in the middle. The germline gives CDR1 SNHLY, CDR2 FYNNEI. The CDR3 totals 13 residues. CDR3 coding DNA: TGTGCCAGCAGGAATGCAGGTTTGGGTTCAGCTTTCTTT. Protein sequence: CASRNAGLGSAFF.

The chain has TRBV25-1 and TRBJ1-2; unclear D gene. The germline V gene has CDR1 MGHDK and CDR2 SYGVNS. The CDR3 consists of 13 residues. V dropped 6 bases and J dropped 4 bases, with 12 bases sitting between them. CDR3 loop: CASRHSDSYGYTF. DNA for the CDR3: TGTGCCAGCAGGCACAGTGATAGCTATGGCTACACCTTC.

The genes are TRBV9 and TRBJ1-1, with TRBD1 as a possible D gene (5 bases). The CDR3 loop spans 14 amino acids. Trimming stripped 2 bases from V and 7 bases from J, with 15 bases between. Looked up from germline, CDR1 is SGDLS and CDR2 is YYNGEE. The CDR3 DNA reads as TGTGCCAGCAGCGTCGCTCTAGGGGTCCGTGAAGCTTTCTTT. Translation: CASSVALGVREAFF. The variable domain in full, completed from reference TRBV9 and TRBJ1-1, reads DSGVTQTPKHLITATGQRVTLRCSPRSGDLSVYWYQQSLDQGLQFLIQYYNGEERAKGNILERFSAQQFPDLHSELNLSSLELGDSALYFCASSVALGVREAFFGQGTRLTVV.

The chain employs TRBV27 and TRBJ1-1; 11 nucleotides line up with TRBD1. This CDR3 is built from 16 residues. Germline CDR1 is MNHEY and CDR2 is SMNVEV (reference sequence). V lost 5 bases, J lost 9 bases, and 14 bases stayed unmatched. CDR3 DNA sequence: TGTGCCAGCAGTGGCACCGGGACAGGGGGTATCCGGAAAGCTTTCTTT. Amino acids: CASSGTGTGGIRKAFF.

The chain is built from TRBV12-5 and TRBJ2-3, with a tentative D call TRBD1 (6 bases). This CDR3 has 14 residues. Germline lookup yields CDR1 LGHNT and CDR2 FRNRAP. Trimming removed 6 bases at V and 6 bases at J, with 16 bases between. The DNA of the CDR3 is TGTGCTAGTGGCTCAGAGACAGGCCCTGATACGCAGTATTTT. This sequence encodes CASGSETGPDTQYF.

The count of this clone is one. The V and J genes are TRBV9 and TRBJ2-2; D remains ambiguous. Germline values: CDR1 SGDLS, CDR2 YYNGEE. The CDR3 consists of 16 residues. V was cut by 0 bases and J by 1 base, with 10 bases left in between. CDR3 sequence (DNA): TGTGCCAGCAGCGTAGGGCGGAAGCTGAACACCGGGGAGCTGTTTTTT. Protein product: CASSVGRKLNTGELFF.

The rearrangement links TRBV10-3 to TRBJ1-6; 8 bases align to TRBD1. The CDR3 runs 16 residues. J gave up 0 bases and V 4 bases, and 2 bases lay outside the gene matches. CDR1 and CDR2 from the germline V gene are ENHRY and SYGVKD. This chain's CDR3 is CAISVDRVSYNSPLHF. CDR3 coding DNA: TGTGCCATCAGTGTGGACAGGGTCTCCTATAATTCACCCCTCCACTTT.

As concerns this clone: At one end the junction does not follow the germline gene, possibly because of a read error. The rearrangement joins TRBV9 to TRBJ2-1, with 14 bases matching TRBD2. Germline V CDR1 and CDR2: SGDLS, YYNGEE. The CDR3 extends over 15 amino acids. CDR3 nucleotide sequence: TGTGCCAGCGGCGTAGGACTAGCGGGAGGATGGGAGCAGTTCTTC. Amino acids: CASGVGLAGGWEQFF.

In this sample, this clone turned up once. The gene calls are TRBV30 and TRBJ1-3; D remains ambiguous. V lost 5 bases and J 3 bases, leaving 11 bases between the germline ends. Per the germline V gene, CDR1 is GTSNPN and CDR2 is SVGIG (reference sequence). CDR3 length equals 13 residues. The CDR3 spells CAWELIVGNTIYF. Written as DNA, the CDR3 is TGTGCCTGGGAACTTATTGTTGGAAACACCATATATTTT.

This chain joins TRBV5-1 and TRBJ2-3, with 7 bases identical to TRBD1. The V gene end was trimmed by 0 bases and the J gene end by 5 bases; junction bases not matched to a gene: 3. CDR1 and CDR2 (germline): SGHRS, YFSETQ. The CDR3 sequence is 14 residues long. The CDR3 is CASSLGQGEDTQYF. In nucleotides, the CDR3 is TGCGCCAGCAGCTTGGGCCAGGGGGAAGATACGCAGTATTTT.

The sample holds a few counts of this clone. The gene calls are TRBV6-6 and TRBJ1-5, with 7 bases lining up with TRBD1. V trimming: 8 bases; J trimming: 3 bases; junction bases outside the gene matches: 4. The CDR3 consists of 13 residues. In germline, CDR1 is MNHNY, CDR2 SVGAGI (reference sequence). The CDR3 loop is CASGQDYNQPQHF. The CDR3 DNA sequence: TGTGCCAGCGGACAGGACTACAATCAGCCCCAGCATTTT.